Shown below are 16 T cell receptor beta chains from a single sample sequenced in a study of vaccination and CD4 T cells after COVID-19. The treatment here: roughly 11-day PBMC culture with coronavirus spike peptide pools or control peptides (ViraFEST assay). Sequence data for DNA of cultured CD4+ T cells were generated by the Oncomine TCR Beta short-read assay. TCRdb used MiXCR to reprocess the PCR reads, holding one entry per CDR3 protein. The table has 4,500 or so distinct CDR3 sequences, 20% to 25% seen once. Their antigen targets remain unknown. The sequencing input was CD4+ T cells from blood, cultured in vitro. Receptors originate from a human donor who had recovered from COVID-19.

The chain is built from TRBV3-1 and TRBJ1-4; D ambiguous. V lost 11 bases to trimming and J lost 7 bases, with 11 bases between them. The CDR3 covers 11 residues. Germline V gives CDR1 LGHDT, CDR2 YNNKEL (reference sequence). CDR3 nucleotide sequence: TGTGCCGTCGAGGTGGGTGAAAAACTGTTTTTT. As protein: CAVEVGEKLFF.

J is TRBJ1-2 and V is TRBV12-3 or TRBV12-4, with 7 bases identical to TRBD1. The CDR3 runs to 14 residues. V was clipped by 5 bases and J by 7 bases; unmatched bases: 10. The CDR3 region has the DNA TGTGCCAGCAGTCTACAGGGGAAGGTTCTTGGCTACACCTTC. This codes for CASSLQGKVLGYTF.

This chain connects TRBV5-6 to TRBJ1-2; 7 positions agree with TRBD1. V was clipped by 4 bases and J by 4 bases; unmatched bases: 7. The length of the CDR3 is 14 residues. Germline V lookup: CDR1 SGHDT, CDR2 YYEEEE. The CDR3 sequence is CASSPGQLPYGYTF. DNA for the CDR3: TGTGCCAGCAGCCCGGGACAGCTCCCCTATGGCTACACCTTC.

In its sample, this clonotype was seen a few times. V and J are TRBV20-1 and TRBJ2-5, with D possibly being TRBD1 (5 bases). CDR3 length equals 15 residues. Germline V gene lookup returns CDR1 DFQATT and CDR2 SNEGSKA (reference sequence). Trimming took off 4 bases at V and 2 bases at J, with 17 bases between the two ends. The CDR3 here is CSAITQGARQETQYF. The CDR3 nucleotides read TGCAGTGCTATAACGCAGGGCGCGCGGCAAGAGACCCAGTACTTC.

This clonotype has a handful of counts. The chain recombines TRBV15 with TRBJ2-7, with 9 positions matching TRBD1. Germline V gene sequence: CDR1 LNHNV, CDR2 YYDKDF (reference sequence). The CDR3 extends over 14 amino acids. Trimming at V came to 4 bases and at J to 2 bases, leaving 3 bases not matched to a gene. This CDR3 reads CATSKDRGPYEQYF. CDR3 nucleotide sequence: TGTGCCACCAGCAAGGACAGGGGCCCCTACGAGCAGTACTTC. Variable domain in full (rest from reference TRBV15 and TRBJ2-7): DAMVIQNPRYQVTQFGKPVTLSCSQTLNHNVMYWYQQKSSQAPKLLFHYYDKDFNNEADTPDNFQSRRPNTSFCFLDIRSPGLGDTAMYLCATSKDRGPYEQYFGPGTRLTVT.

To note about this clonotype: It may be a read error: a sequence one base away is much more abundant. The rearrangement joins TRBV5-1 to TRBJ2-5, with TRBD2 identical over 11 bases. This CDR3 region has 16 residues. CDR1 and CDR2 from the germline V gene are SGHRS and YFSETQ. Trimming removed 4 bases from V and 0 bases from J; junction bases left unmatched: 5. This chain's CDR3 is CASSKYSGGDQETQYF. The CDR3 DNA is TGCGCCAGCAGCAAGTATAGCGGGGGGGACCAAGAGACCCAGTACTTC.

This chain joins TRBV30 and TRBJ2-6; D gene ambiguous. V lost 3 bases and J lost 4, with 7 bases in between. Germline CDR1 reads GTSNPN; CDR2 reads SVGIG (reference sequence). This CDR3 comprises 13 residues. The CDR3 sequence is CAWRGWGANVLTF. The CDR3 nucleotides are TGTGCCTGGAGGGGGTGGGGGGCCAACGTCCTGACTTTC.

Turning to this clonotype: This may stem from a read error, because a much larger clone lies one nucleotide away. The CDR3 bases are TGTGCCAGCAGCCCCCAAACACCGAGCTCTGGAAACACCACATATTTT. Encoded protein: CASSPQTPSSGNTTYF. J is TRBJ1-3 and V is TRBV7-9; the D is unclear. The CDR3 is 16 residues long. Germline V gene data show CDR1 as SEHNR and CDR2 as FQNEAQ (reference sequence).

The gene calls are TRBV7-9 and TRBJ1-3, with D uncertain. Germline V lookup: CDR1 SEHNR, CDR2 FQNEAQ (reference sequence). V dropped 3 bases and J dropped 0 bases, with 3 bases sitting between them. CDR3 size: 13 residues. The CDR3 loop reads CASSLSSGNTIYF. In DNA form, the CDR3 reads TGTGCCAGCAGCTTGAGCTCTGGAAACACCATATATTTT.

This chain links TRBV7-8 with TRBJ2-7; a possible D gene is TRBD2 (7 bases). The V end lost 3 bases, the J end lost 2 bases, and 14 bases lay between the germline ends. Germline values: CDR1 SGHVS, CDR2 FQNEAQ. This CDR3 has 15 residues. The CDR3 DNA reads as TGTGCCAGCAGCTTGGGGACGGGGGGCCCCTACGAGCAGTACTTC. It yields the protein CASSLGTGGPYEQYF.

This clonotype was counted between two and nine times. The CDR3 protein is CASSISLWGGLGYTQYF. The CDR3 DNA is TGTGCCAGCAGTATCTCCTTGTGGGGGGGCCTTGGATATACGCAGTATTTT. The V and J genes are TRBV27 and TRBJ2-3; D is perhaps TRBD2 (7 bases). Trimming took 5 bases from V and 7 from J, leaving 25 bases between them. This CDR3 contains 17 residues. Germline V gene sequence: CDR1 MNHEY, CDR2 SMNVEV (reference sequence).

CDR3 in DNA: TGTGCCAGCAGATCCCCCGGGGGGCAGGCTAATGAAAAACTGTTTTTT. The encoded protein is CASRSPGGQANEKLFF. V gene TRBV6-1 combines with J gene TRBJ1-4, with a weak D call TRBD1 (6 bases). This CDR3 contains 16 residues. CDR1 is MNHNS, CDR2 SASEGT, per germline. The V and J ends lost 6 bases and 3 bases respectively, with 17 bases between them.

This clonotype was seen more than once but under ten times. The chain employs TRBV20-1 and TRBJ1-1; tentative D call: TRBD1 (5 bases). The CDR3 runs 15 residues. Per the germline V gene, CDR1 is DFQATT and CDR2 is SNEGSKA (reference sequence). Trimming left V 5 bases short and J 4 bases short, with 20 bases between. The DNA of the CDR3 is TGCAGTGCTGTTATGGCAGGGATGAGGGGCACTGAAGCTTTCTTT. Translation gives CSAVMAGMRGTEAFF.

The chain links TRBV5-1 to TRBJ2-2; TRBD1 might be the D (5 bases). V was shortened by 5 bases and J by 1 base, with 6 bases between the two germline ends. CDR3 length: 13 amino acids. CDR1 is SGHRS and CDR2 is YFSETQ in the germline V gene. CDR3 bases: TGCGCCAGCAGGACAGAGAACACCGGGGAGCTGTTTTTT. Translating it yields CASRTENTGELFF. The variable domain in full, completed from reference TRBV5-1 and TRBJ2-2, reads KAGVTQTPRYLIKTRGQQVTLSCSPISGHRSVSWYQQTPGQGLQFLFEYFSETQRNKGNFPGRFSGRQFSNSRSEMNVSTLELGDSALYLCASRTENTGELFFGEGSRLTVL.

Only one count was recorded for this clonotype. The germline gene is not matched at one end of the junction; a read error may be the cause. The rearrangement links TRBV20-1 to TRBJ1-6, with D hard to call. Per germline, CDR1 DFQATT and CDR2 SNEGSKA (reference sequence). The CDR3 is 12 residues long. CDR3 bases: TGCTGTGCTAGAGGCCGCGATTCACCCCTCCACTTT. Protein product: CCARGRDSPLHF.

The rearrangement links TRBV12-3 or TRBV12-4 to TRBJ1-1, with D hard to call. CDR3 length: 18 residues. V was pared by 2 bases and J by 3 bases, with 22 bases between. CDR3 coding DNA: TGTGCCAGCAGTTTATGGTCCCATCTACGGTCGGGTGACACTGAAGCTTTCTTT. It translates to CASSLWSHLRSGDTEAFF.